This TCR beta chain was identified in a study of blood T cells in healthy people across ages. Whole-study findings and limits: With unsorted PBMCs, a conclusive comparison of naive versus antigen-experienced cells was not possible. Per million T cells, TCR beta diversity dropped about linearly as age rose.

This clonotype was seen a few times. Its antigen remains unidentified. The V end lost 0 bases, the J end lost 4 bases, and 15 bases lay between the germline ends. The CDR3 totals 16 residues. Looked up from germline, CDR1 is SGHVS and CDR2 is FQNEAQ. A second PCR of 7 to 11 cycles used a sample-barcoded 5' primer and a J-beta primer mix. Using its own MiXCR run on the 5' RACE reads, TCRdb lists one record per CDR3 protein. The table includes fewer than 2 million distinct CDR3 sequences, about two fifths detected once. This receptor was obtained from a human donor in good health. Sequencing used blood. The J gene is TRBJ1-2, the V gene TRBV7-8; D not resolved. For the CDR3, the DNA is TGTGCCAGCAGCTTAGCCGGCAGCCGAAGCGGCTATGGCTACACCTTC. It is translated as CASSLAGSRSGYGYTF.